This is a list of T cell receptor beta chains from one sample in a study of shared clonotypes between healthy human individuals. TCRdb keeps only in-frame clones here, not all; method: immunoSEQ multiplex PCR. Of 2 million to 2.5 million clones listed, approximately 96% are singletons. The sequencing input was naive CD4+ T cells sorted from blood. Receptors originate from a man between 18 and 35 years old in good health. The CDR3 runs from the conserved cysteine through the conserved F or W. A D gene is named only where the DNA matches it firmly. Clone size is stated in some rows and not others, as once, few, many or a class when expanded.

TRBV7-6,TRBD1,TRBJ1-3,NA,CASSQGQFYGNTIYF,TGTGCCAGCAGCCAGGGACAGTTCTATGGAAACACCATATATTTT
TRBV4-3,NA,TRBJ2-1,NA,CASSQVVAVRYNEQFF,TGCGCCAGCAGCCAAGTTGTAGCGGTCCGGTACAATGAGCAGTTCTTC
TRBV29-1,TRBD1,TRBJ1-1,NA,CSSGTGGGNTEAFF,TGCAGCTCCGGGACAGGGGGAGGAAACACTGAAGCTTTCTTT
TRBV5-1,NA,TRBJ2-3,NA,CASSLDGGGYGDTQYF,TGCGCCAGCAGCTTGGACGGGGGAGGTTATGGAGATACGCAGTATTTT
TRBV5-1,TRBD2,TRBJ2-3,once,CASSFDPAGNTDTQYF,TGCGCCAGCAGCTTCGACCCAGCGGGGAACACAGATACGCAGTATTTT
TRBV5-1,NA,TRBJ1-1,NA,CASKAESNTEAFF,TGCGCCAGCAAAGCAGAGTCGAACACTGAAGCTTTCTTT
TRBV11-3,TRBD2,TRBJ2-2,NA,CASSSGGITGELFF,TGTGCCAGCAGTAGCGGGGGGATCACCGGGGAGCTGTTTTTT
TRBV19,NA,TRBJ2-7,NA,CASSYRDGASYEQYF,TGTGCCAGTAGTTACCGGGACGGGGCATCCTACGAGCAGTACTTC
TRBV2,TRBD2,TRBJ2-1,once,CASTGVAGVREQFF,TGTGCCAGCACCGGGGTAGCGGGAGTACGTGAGCAGTTCTTC
TRBV4-3,NA,TRBJ1-4,NA,CASSQERKKLFF,TGCGCCAGCAGCCAAGAAAGGAAGAAACTGTTTTTT
TRBV2,NA,TRBJ2-7,NA,CASSEEDTASYEQYF,TGTGCCAGCAGTGAAGAAGATACCGCCTCCTACGAGCAGTACTTC
TRBV6-6,NA,TRBJ1-1,NA,CASSYLDRNTEAFF,TGTGCCAGCAGTTACCTAGACAGGAACACTGAAGCTTTCTTT
TRBV11-2,TRBD2,TRBJ2-7,once,CASSSREGGGYF,TGTGCCAGCAGCTCCAGGGAGGGAGGTGGGTACTTC
TRBV5-1,TRBD1,TRBJ1-4,NA,CASSATGGVVEKLFF,TGCGCCAGCAGCGCGACAGGGGGCGTCGTTGAAAAACTGTTTTTT
TRBV5-1,TRBD1,TRBJ1-4,NA,CASSYGQGREKLFF,TGCGCCAGCAGCTATGGACAGGGTCGGGAAAAACTGTTTTTT
TRBV28,TRBD2,TRBJ2-1,NA,CASSLFREVSNEQFF,TGTGCCAGCAGTTTATTTCGGGAGGTCTCCAATGAGCAGTTCTTC
TRBV5-1,TRBD2,TRBJ2-7,NA,CASSRTAGDSAEQYF,TGCGCCAGCAGCAGGACAGCGGGAGACAGTGCCGAGCAGTACTTC
TRBV9,TRBD2,TRBJ2-1,NA,CASSVGVSGSLWDEQFF,TGTGCCAGCAGCGTAGGTGTTAGCGGGAGCCTTTGGGATGAGCAGTTCTTC
TRBV27,NA,TRBJ2-7,NA,CASSWAKDSSRQYF,TGTGCCAGCAGTTGGGCCAAGGACTCCAGTCGGCAGTACTTC
TRBV7-8,NA,TRBJ2-3,NA,CASNSDTQYF,TGTGCCAGCAATTCGGATACGCAGTATTTT
TRBV5-1,NA,TRBJ2-7,NA,CASSLIGGVYEQYF,TGCGCCAGCAGCTTGATCGGGGGAGTCTACGAGCAGTACTTC
TRBV5-6,NA,TRBJ1-2,NA,CASSRDIAYHYYTF,TGTGCCAGCAGCCGGGACATTGCTTACCACTACTACACCTTC
TRBV5-1,NA,TRBJ2-7,NA,CASSPQNPGLLGEQYF,TGCGCCAGCAGCCCCCAGAATCCAGGGCTATTGGGCGAGCAGTACTTC
TRBV6-1,NA,TRBJ2-3,NA,CASSERGGTDTQYF,TGTGCCAGCAGTGAGCGAGGAGGAACAGATACGCAGTATTTT
TRBV27,NA,TRBJ2-1,NA,CASSDHNEQFF,TGTGCCAGCAGTGACCACAATGAGCAGTTCTTC
TRBV6-1,NA,TRBJ2-1,NA,CASSATGTYNEQFF,TGTGCCAGCAGTGCCACCGGGACCTACAATGAGCAGTTCTTC
TRBV4-1,NA,TRBJ1-2,NA,CASSQDSWGYTF,TGCGCCAGCAGCCAAGATTCTTGGGGCTACACCTTC
TRBV5-6,NA,TRBJ2-2,NA,CASSFRLRSNTGELFF,TGTGCCAGCAGCTTTCGGTTGCGATCGAACACCGGGGAGCTGTTTTTT
TRBV27,TRBD1,TRBJ1-5,NA,CASRDQTGILNQPQHF,TGTGCCAGCAGAGATCAGACAGGGATACTCAATCAGCCCCAGCATTTT
TRBV2,NA,TRBJ1-1,NA,CASVGEVNTEAFF,TGTGCCAGCGTGGGCGAGGTGAACACTGAAGCTTTCTTT
TRBV29-1,NA,TRBJ1-2,NA,CSVDGGVTDYGYTF,TGCAGCGTTGATGGAGGGGTCACGGACTATGGCTACACCTTC
TRBV11-2,NA,TRBJ2-5,NA,CASSLGGSSETQYF,TGTGCCAGCAGCTTAGGCGGTAGCTCAGAGACCCAGTACTTC
TRBV6-6,NA,TRBJ1-4,NA,CVTAAPATNEKLFF,TGTGTTACGGCGGCACCTGCAACTAATGAAAAACTGTTTTTT
TRBV28,NA,TRBJ1-2,NA,CASSSRGGFNYGYTF,TGTGCCAGCAGTTCCCGTGGAGGGTTTAACTATGGCTACACCTTC
TRBV7-9,NA,TRBJ1-6,once,CASSPGQGIYNSPLHF,TGTGCCAGCAGCCCTGGTCAAGGGATCTATAATTCACCCCTCCACTTT
TRBV2,TRBD2,TRBJ2-1,NA,CASRPRSGLAGWNEQFF,TGTGCCAGCAGGCCCCGGTCGGGACTAGCGGGGTGGAATGAGCAGTTCTTC
TRBV5-1,NA,TRBJ2-1,once,CASSWDSGTNEQFF,TGCGCCAGCAGCTGGGACTCAGGGACGAATGAGCAGTTCTTC
TRBV2,TRBD1,TRBJ1-2,once,CASREQGNYGYTF,TGTGCCAGCAGGGAACAGGGGAACTATGGCTACACCTTC
TRBV11-2,TRBD1,TRBJ2-3,NA,CASSLRGQGYTDTQYF,TGTGCCAGCTCCCTGCGGGGACAGGGGTACACAGATACGCAGTATTTT
TRBV6-5,NA,TRBJ1-4,NA,CASSYGGRSGEKLFF,TGTGCCAGCAGTTACGGCGGCCGATCAGGGGAAAAACTGTTTTTT
TRBV5-1,TRBD1,TRBJ1-4,NA,CASSTGTGGLGEKLFF,TGCGCCAGCAGCACCGGGACAGGGGGCTTAGGTGAAAAACTGTTTTTT
TRBV29-1,NA,TRBJ2-2,NA,CSAEIRVRNTGELFF,TGCAGCGCCGAGATCAGGGTTCGGAACACCGGGGAGCTGTTTTTT
TRBV6-5,TRBD1,TRBJ2-7,NA,CASRDRGTAVYEQYF,TGTGCCAGCAGGGACCGTGGGACAGCGGTATACGAGCAGTACTTC
TRBV7-2,NA,TRBJ1-6,NA,CASSLERQNNSPLHF,TGTGCCAGCAGCTTAGAGCGGCAGAATAATTCACCCCTCCACTTT